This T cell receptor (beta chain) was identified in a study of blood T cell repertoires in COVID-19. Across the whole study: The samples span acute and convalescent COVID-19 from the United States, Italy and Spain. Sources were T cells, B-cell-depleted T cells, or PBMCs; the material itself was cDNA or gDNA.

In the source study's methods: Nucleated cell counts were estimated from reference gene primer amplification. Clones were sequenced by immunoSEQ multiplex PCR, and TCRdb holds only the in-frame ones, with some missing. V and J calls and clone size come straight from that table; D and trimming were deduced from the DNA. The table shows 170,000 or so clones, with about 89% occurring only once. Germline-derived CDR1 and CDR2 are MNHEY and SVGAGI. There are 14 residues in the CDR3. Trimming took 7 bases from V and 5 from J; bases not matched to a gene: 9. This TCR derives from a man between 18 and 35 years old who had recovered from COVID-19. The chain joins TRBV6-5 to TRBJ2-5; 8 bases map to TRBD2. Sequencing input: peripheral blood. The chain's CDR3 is CASTAGGIRETQYF. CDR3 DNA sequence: TGTGCCAGCACTGCGGGAGGTATAAGGGAGACCCAGTACTTC.